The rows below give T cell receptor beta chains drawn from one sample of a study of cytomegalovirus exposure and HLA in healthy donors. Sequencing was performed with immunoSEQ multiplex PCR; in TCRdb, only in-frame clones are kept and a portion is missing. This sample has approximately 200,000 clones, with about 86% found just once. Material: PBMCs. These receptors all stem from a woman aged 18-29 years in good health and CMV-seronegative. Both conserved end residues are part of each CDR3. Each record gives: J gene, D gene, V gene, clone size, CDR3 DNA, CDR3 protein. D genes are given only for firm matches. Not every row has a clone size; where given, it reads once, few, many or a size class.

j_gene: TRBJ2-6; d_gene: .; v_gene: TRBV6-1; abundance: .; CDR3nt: TGTGCCAGCAGTGCGGGGGAGGGGGCCAACGTCCTGACTTTC; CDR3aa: CASSAGEGANVLTF
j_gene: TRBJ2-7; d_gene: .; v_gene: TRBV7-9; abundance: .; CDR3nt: TGTGCCAGCAGCGTACCGGGACTCCCGTCTTTAGATGAGCAGTACTTC; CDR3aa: CASSVPGLPSLDEQYF
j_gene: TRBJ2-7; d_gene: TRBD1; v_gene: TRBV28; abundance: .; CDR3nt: TGTGCCAGCAGTTTGGACAGGAAAAAATACGAGCAGTACTTC; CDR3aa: CASSLDRKKYEQYF
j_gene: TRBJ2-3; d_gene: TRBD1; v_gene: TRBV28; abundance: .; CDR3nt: TGTGCCAGCAGTTTAGCGGGGACAGGGGATACGCAGTATTTT; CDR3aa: CASSLAGTGDTQYF
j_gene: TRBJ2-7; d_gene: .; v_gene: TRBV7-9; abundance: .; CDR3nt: TGTGCCAGCAGCTTACGGGAGAGCTACGAGCAGTACTTC; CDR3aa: CASSLRESYEQYF
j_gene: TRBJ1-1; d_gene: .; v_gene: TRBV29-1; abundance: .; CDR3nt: TGCAGCGTTGCTCGCGGGTGGGGCACTGAAGCTTTCTTT; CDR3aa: CSVARGWGTEAFF
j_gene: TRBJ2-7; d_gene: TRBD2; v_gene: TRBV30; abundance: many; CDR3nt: TGTGCCTGGACTAGCGGGAGAGACGAGCAGTACTTC; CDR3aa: CAWTSGRDEQYF
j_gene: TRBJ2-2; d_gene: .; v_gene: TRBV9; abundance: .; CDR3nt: TGTGCCAGCAGCGCTAACCCCGGGGAGCTGTTTTTT; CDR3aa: CASSANPGELFF
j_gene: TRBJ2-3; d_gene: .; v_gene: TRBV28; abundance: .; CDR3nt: TGTGCCAGCAGTTTATTTATGTCGACAGGAGTTAACCAAGAAAGCACAGATACGCAGTATTTT; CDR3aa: CASSLFMSTGVNQESTDTQYF
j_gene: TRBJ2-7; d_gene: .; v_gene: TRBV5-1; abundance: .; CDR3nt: TGCGCCAGCAGCTTGACTAGCTCCTACGAGCAGTACTTC; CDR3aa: CASSLTSSYEQYF
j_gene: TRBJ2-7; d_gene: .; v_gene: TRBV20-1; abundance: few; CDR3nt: TGCAGTGCTAGAGGTGACAACGAGCAGTACTTC; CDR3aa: CSARGDNEQYF
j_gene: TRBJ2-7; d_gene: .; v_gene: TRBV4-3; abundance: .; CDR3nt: TGCGCCAGCAGCCAAGATTCCTCGACAGGCTCCTACGAGCAGTACTTC; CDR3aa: CASSQDSSTGSYEQYF
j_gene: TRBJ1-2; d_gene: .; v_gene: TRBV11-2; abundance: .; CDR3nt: TGTGCCAGCAGCCCGCCCCTCGGGAATGGCTACACCTTC; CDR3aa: CASSPPLGNGYTF
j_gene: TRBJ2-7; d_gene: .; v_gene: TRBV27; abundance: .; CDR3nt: TGTGCCAGCAGTTCCTTAGCGACCCTATCCGAGCAGTACTTC; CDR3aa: CASSSLATLSEQYF
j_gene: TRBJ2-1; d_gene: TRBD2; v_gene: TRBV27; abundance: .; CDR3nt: TGTGCCAGCAGTTTGGCTAGCGGGGACTACAATGAGCAGTTCTTC; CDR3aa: CASSLASGDYNEQFF
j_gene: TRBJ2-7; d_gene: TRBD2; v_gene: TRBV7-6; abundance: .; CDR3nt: TGTGCCAGCAGCCCCACCCCGGGGAGGGCGGGGTCCTACGAGCAGTACTTC; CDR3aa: CASSPTPGRAGSYEQYF
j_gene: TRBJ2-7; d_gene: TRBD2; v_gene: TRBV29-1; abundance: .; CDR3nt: TGCAGCGCCTTAAGGCGGGGGAGCTCCTACGAGCAGTACTTC; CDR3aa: CSALRRGSSYEQYF
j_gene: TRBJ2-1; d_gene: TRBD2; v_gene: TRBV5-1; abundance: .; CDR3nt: TGCGCCAGCAGCTTGGGCCTAGCGGGAGGGTACAATGAGCAGTTCTTC; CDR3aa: CASSLGLAGGYNEQFF
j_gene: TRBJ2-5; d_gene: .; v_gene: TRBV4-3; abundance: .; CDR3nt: TGCGCCAGCAGCCAAGATCCCCAGTCCGACCAAGAGACCCAGTACTTC; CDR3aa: CASSQDPQSDQETQYF
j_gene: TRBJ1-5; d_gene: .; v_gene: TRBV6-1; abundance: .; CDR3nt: TGTGCCAGCAGTGAATCCCGGACAAGGGGCAATCAGCCCCAGCATTTT; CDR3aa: CASSESRTRGNQPQHF
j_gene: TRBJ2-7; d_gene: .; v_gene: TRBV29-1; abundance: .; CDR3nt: TGCAGCGTTGAGACGAGCGCCTACGAGCAGTACTTC; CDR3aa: CSVETSAYEQYF
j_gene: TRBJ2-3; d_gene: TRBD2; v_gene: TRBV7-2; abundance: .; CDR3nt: TGTGCCAGCAGCTTAGTTCTAGCGGGAGAGGATACGCAGTATTTT; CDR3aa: CASSLVLAGEDTQYF
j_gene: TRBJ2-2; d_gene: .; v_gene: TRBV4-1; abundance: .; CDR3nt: TGCGCCAGCAGCCAAGTGAGCGGAAAATCACCCGGGGAGCTGTTTTTT; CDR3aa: CASSQVSGKSPGELFF
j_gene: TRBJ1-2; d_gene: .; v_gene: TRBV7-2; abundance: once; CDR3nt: TGTGCCAGCAGCTTAAGGTTACGGGGTCACTATGGCTACACCTTC; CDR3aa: CASSLRLRGHYGYTF
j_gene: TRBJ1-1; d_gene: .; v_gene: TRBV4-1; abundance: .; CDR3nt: TGCGCCAGCAGCCAAGTAGGTTGGGCAGATAACACTGAAGCTTTCTTT; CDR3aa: CASSQVGWADNTEAFF
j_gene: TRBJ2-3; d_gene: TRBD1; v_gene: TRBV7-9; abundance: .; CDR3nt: TGTGCCAGTCAGGACAGGGACACAGATACGCAGTATTTT; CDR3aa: CASQDRDTDTQYF
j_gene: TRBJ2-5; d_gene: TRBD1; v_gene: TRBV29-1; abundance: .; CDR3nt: TGCAGCGTTGAACGGGACAGGGAGAAGACCCAGTACTTC; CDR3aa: CSVERDREKTQYF
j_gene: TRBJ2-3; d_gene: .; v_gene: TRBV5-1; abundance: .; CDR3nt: TGCGCCAGCAGTGGTACGACTTTGAGCACAGATACGCAGTATTTT; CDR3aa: CASSGTTLSTDTQYF
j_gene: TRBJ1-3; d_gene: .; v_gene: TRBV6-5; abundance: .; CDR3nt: TGTGCCAGCAGCCCGGACAACTCTGGAAACACCATATATTTT; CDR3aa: CASSPDNSGNTIYF
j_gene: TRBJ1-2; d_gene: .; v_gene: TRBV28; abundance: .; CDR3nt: TGTGCCAGCAGTTCGCCCCCGGAGGGCTACACCTTC; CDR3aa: CASSSPPEGYTF
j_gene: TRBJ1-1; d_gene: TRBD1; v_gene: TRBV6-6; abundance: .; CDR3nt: TGTGCCAGCAGCCCCCCCCCAGGGGGGTACACTGAAGCTTTCTTT; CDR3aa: CASSPPPGGYTEAFF
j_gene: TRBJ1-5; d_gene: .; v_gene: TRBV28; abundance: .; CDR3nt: TGTGCCACCCGAGGACTGTTCAATCAGCCCCAGCATTTT; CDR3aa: CATRGLFNQPQHF
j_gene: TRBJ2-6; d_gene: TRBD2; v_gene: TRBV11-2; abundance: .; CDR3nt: TGTGCCAGCAGCTTAGGCCGACTAGCTTCTTCTGGGGCCAACGTCCTGACTTTC; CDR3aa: CASSLGRLASSGANVLTF
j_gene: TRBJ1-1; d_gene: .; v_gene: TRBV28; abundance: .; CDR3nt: TGTGCCAGCAGCTTACCAGGGTTTAGCGCTTTCTTT; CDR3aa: CASSLPGFSAFF
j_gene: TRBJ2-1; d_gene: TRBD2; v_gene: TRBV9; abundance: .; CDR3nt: TGTGCCAGCAGCGGACATCCGACTAGCGGGAGGAATGTTGAGCAGTTCTTC; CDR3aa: CASSGHPTSGRNVEQFF
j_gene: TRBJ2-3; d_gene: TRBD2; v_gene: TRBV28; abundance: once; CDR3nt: TGTGCCAGCAGACTAGCGGGGGAGCGGAATACGCAGTATTTT; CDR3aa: CASRLAGERNTQYF
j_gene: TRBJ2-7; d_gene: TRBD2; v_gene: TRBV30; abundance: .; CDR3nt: TGTGCCTGGAAGGTAACCTCGGAGGCCCCCCCCGGGACTAGCGGGGCCAGCTCCTACGAGCAGTACTTC; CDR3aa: CAWKVTSEAPPGTSGASSYEQYF
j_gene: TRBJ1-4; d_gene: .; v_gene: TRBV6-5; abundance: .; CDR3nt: TGTGCCAGCAGGTCCCCCGCTAGCGAAAAACTGTTTTTT; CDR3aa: CASRSPASEKLFF
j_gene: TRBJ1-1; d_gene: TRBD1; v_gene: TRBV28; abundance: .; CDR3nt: TGTGCCAGCAGTACAGGGGCCGCTTTCTTT; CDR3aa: CASSTGAAFF